The T cell receptor (beta chain) described here comes from a study of shared clonotypes between healthy human individuals. About the study: A donor's plate count was three for CD4 naive and three for CD4 memory; CD8 naive had two and CD8 memory one.

Overall study results and limits: Naive CD4 clonotype sharing across a handful of donors was 5% to 6%.

Donors, healthy HIV-negative adults, lacked recent acute infections or vaccinations. Each PCR replicate from the sorted subsets contained 200 to 250 ng DNA, which is tens of thousands of T cell genomes. The assay was immunoSEQ multiplex PCR, and TCRdb's table has in-frame clones only and misses some. The repertoire consists of some 1.5 million clones, with approximately 98% occurring once and the leading ten covering 0.45%. Worth noting for this clone: Antigen specificity is unknown.

This CDR3 has 13 residues. Germline values: CDR1 SGHRS, CDR2 YFSETQ. Trimming stripped 4 bases from V and 4 bases from J, with 12 bases between. The TCR sequence derives from a man aged 25 to 45 in good health. V and J are TRBV5-1 and TRBJ2-7; the D gene is possibly TRBD1 (6 bases). Sequenced: naive CD4+ T cells sorted from blood. Subset in this sample: CD45RA+ positively selected. The CDR3 DNA reads as TGCGCCAGCAGCATTGGACAGACATACGAGCAGTACTTC. Encoded protein: CASSIGQTYEQYF.